The 4 T cell receptor beta chains given below trace back to one sample, sequenced in a study of cytomegalovirus exposure and HLA in healthy donors (dated 2017 in TCRdb). Libraries were made using the immunoSEQ multiplex PCR assay. TCRdb mirrors the immuneACCESS table, restricted to in-frame sequences. Some clones are absent from its copies; in checked studies, under half trace to an unresolved V gene, and the reason for the others is unknown. For this sample the table gives approximately 140,000 clones, of which less than 90% were detected only once. The ten largest clonotypes hold 2.9% of the sample. The material sequenced was PBMCs. These receptors came from a man between 18 and 35 years old in good health and CMV-seronegative.

J is TRBJ2-4 and V is TRBV4-1; possibly TRBD1 for D (6 bases). The CDR3 sequence is 16 residues long. From germline, CDR1 is MGHRA and CDR2 YSYEKL. Between the trimmed V and J ends, which lost 3 bases and 2 bases, there was a span of 14 bases. CDR3 DNA sequence: TGCGCCAGCAGCCACATTGAACAGGGTACCAAAAACATTCAGTACTTC. This encodes CASSHIEQGTKNIQYF.

The chain combines TRBV2 with TRBJ2-1, with TRBD1 matching over 8 bases. J gave up 3 bases and V 4 bases, and 2 bases lay outside the gene matches. CDR3 length equals 14 residues. Germline assignment: CDR1 SNHLY and CDR2 FYNNEI. This chain's CDR3 is CASSGDRSYNEQFF. CDR3 DNA sequence: TGTGCCAGCAGTGGGGACAGGAGCTACAATGAGCAGTTCTTC.

This chain uses TRBV9 with TRBJ2-1; 8 bases map to TRBD2. This CDR3 comprises 16 residues. Germline V gene sequence: CDR1 SGDLS, CDR2 YYNGEE. J lost 1 base, V lost 1 base, and 4 bases had no gene match. DNA of the CDR3: TGTGCCAGCAGCGTACGTTTAGCGGGATCCTACAATGAGCAGTTCTTC. Translated: CASSVRLAGSYNEQFF.

The chain joins TRBV27 to TRBJ2-1; D is ambiguous. This CDR3 spans 19 amino acids. V was cut by 5 bases and J by 1 base, with 24 bases left in between. CDR1 MNHEY and CDR2 SMNVEV come from the germline V gene (reference sequence). The CDR3 DNA reads as TGTGCCAGCAGTACCCCCGGGTCAAGAGAGCGAAGGTCCTACAATGAGCAGTTCTTC. Its translation is CASSTPGSRERRSYNEQFF.